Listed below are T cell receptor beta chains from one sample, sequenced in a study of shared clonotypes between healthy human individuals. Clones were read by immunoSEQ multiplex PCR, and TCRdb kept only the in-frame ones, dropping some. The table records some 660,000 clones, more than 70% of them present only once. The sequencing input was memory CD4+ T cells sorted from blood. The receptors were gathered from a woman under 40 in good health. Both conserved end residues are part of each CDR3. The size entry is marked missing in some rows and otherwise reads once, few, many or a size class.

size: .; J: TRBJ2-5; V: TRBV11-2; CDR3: CASSFSTGETQYF
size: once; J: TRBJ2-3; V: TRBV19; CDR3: CASSPGQGYTDTQYF
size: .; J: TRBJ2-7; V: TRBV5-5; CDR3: CASSPQQGYEQYF
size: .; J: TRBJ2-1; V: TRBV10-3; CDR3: CAISERQGSYNEQFF
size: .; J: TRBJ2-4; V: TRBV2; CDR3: CASRTHGGRAENIQYF
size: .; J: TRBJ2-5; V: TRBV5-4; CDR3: CASSLKDGLETQYF
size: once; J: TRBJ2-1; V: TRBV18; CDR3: CASSPGQGGNEQFF
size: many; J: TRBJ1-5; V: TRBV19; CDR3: CASKQPFDYQPQHF
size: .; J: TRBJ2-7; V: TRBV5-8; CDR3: CASSLAKTSGRNYEQYF
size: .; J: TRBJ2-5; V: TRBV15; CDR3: CATKGPEETQYF
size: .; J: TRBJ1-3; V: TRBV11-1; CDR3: CASSLGGNTIYF
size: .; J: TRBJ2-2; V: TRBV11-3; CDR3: CASSLGGGANTGELFF
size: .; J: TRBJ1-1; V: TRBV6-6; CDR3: CASRPYDRGTEAFF
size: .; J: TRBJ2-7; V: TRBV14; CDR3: CASSQVDPAHEQYF
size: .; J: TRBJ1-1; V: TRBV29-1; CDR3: CSVEVGRGETEAFF
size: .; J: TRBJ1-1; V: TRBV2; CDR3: CASSEGRTAEAFF
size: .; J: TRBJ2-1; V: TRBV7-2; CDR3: CASSLAVLVRNNEQFF
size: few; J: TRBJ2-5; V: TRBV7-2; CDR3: CASSLGLAGEGGETQYF
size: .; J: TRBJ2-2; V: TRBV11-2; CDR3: CASSRTSGGNTGELFF
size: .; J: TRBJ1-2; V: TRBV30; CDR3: CAWSVKGTSYTF
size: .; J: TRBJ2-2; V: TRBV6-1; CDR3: CATMPQGDYTGELFF
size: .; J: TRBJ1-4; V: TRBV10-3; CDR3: CAISEGTNEKLFF
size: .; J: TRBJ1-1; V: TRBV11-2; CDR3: CASSSQFRGAREAFF
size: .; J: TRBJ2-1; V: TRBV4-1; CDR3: CASSQGPQGGRNEQFF
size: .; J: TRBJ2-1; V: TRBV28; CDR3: CASQGFRTSLDNEQFF
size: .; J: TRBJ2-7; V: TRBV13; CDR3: CASSSNRGRHEQYF
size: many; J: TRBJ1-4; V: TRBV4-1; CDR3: CASSQVATGATNEKLFF
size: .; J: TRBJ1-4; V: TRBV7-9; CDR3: CASSSGTGGDSLSEKLFF
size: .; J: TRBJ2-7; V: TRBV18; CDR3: CASSPGSDRNFHF
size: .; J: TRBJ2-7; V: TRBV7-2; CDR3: CASSLGPSGYEQYF
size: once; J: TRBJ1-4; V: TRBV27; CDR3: CASSFQFSTNEKLFF
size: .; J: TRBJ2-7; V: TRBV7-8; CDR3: CASRSRSGRAYEQYF
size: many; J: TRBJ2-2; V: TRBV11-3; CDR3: CASSLVLAENTGELFF
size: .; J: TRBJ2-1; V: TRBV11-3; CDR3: CASSLRGASYNEQFF
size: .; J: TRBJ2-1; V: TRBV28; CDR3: CASSLRDEQFF
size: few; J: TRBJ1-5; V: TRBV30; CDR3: CAWSVGLDRPQHF
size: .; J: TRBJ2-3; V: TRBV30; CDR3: CAWSASGIRTQYF
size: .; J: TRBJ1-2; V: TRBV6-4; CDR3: CASSDSGQGGGYTF
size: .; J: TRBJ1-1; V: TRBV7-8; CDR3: CASSLSSTGVGTEAFF
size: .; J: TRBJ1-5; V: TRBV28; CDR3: CASNPQGTGQPQHF
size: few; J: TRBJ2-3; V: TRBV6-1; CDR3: CASSELQGTDTQYF
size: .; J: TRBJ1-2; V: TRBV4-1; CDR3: CASRPLGQGDGYTF
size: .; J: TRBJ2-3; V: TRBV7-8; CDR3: CASSSSGASTDTQYF
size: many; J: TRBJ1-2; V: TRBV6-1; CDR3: CASSEPPGHSGYTF
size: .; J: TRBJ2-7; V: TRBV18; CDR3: CASSPGGYEQYF
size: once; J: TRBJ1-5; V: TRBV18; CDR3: CASSPGQGNQPQHF
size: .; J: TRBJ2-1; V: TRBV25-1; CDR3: CASSDVPGQGGVNNEQFF
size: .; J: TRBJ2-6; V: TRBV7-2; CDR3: CASSARDRPFVGANVLTF
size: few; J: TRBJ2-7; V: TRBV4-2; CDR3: CASSQDRGLAYEQYF
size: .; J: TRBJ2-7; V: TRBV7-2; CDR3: CASSSRTSETYEQYF
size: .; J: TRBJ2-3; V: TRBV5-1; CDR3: CASSRTSGTYTDTQYF
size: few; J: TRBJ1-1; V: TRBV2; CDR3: CASSVRNFEAFF
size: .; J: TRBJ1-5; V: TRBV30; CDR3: CAWTPGAGQPQHF
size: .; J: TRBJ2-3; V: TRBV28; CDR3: CAGSTSGSSEDTQYF
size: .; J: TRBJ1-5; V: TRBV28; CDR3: CASSAMRGRSSSNQPQHF